This paragraph covers one T cell receptor beta chain sequence. Its antigen target is currently unknown. The library was produced with the immunoSEQ multiplex PCR assay. In TCRdb, the immuneACCESS table is reduced to in-frame sequences with V and J assigned. These tables do not hold every clone; where another copy was compared, an unresolved V gene accounts for under half, and the others remain unexplained. This sample's records show about 200,000 clones. Clones ranked in the top ten supply roughly 2% of the sample. Here V drops 4 bases and J drops 2 bases, and the junction holds 8 bases not matched to any gene. Sequences MDHEN (CDR1) and SYDVKM (CDR2) are obtained from the germline V gene. The CDR3 starts with the cysteine, ends with the phenylalanine, and has 15 residues. Of all the DNA, just the CDR3 is kept, 45 bases in frame from base 1. The sample comes from a study of control samples from healthy donors and cancer patients (dated by TCRdb to 2020 to 2022).

Material: blood. The chain links TRBV28 with TRBJ2-7; TRBD1 lines up with 7 middle nucleotides. This clonotype was obtained from a woman aged 25 to 39 in good health. The CDR3 region has the sequence CASSSPSGGTYEQYF. DNA sequence: TGTGCCAGCAGTTCCCCCTCAGGGGGAACCTACGAGCAGTACTTC. With all but the CDR3 taken from the reference TRBV28 and TRBJ2-7 genes, the full variable domain is: DVKVTQSSRYLVKRTGEKVFLECVQDMDHENMFWYRQDPGLGLRLIYFSYDVKMKEKGDIPEGYSVSREKKERFSLILESASTNQTSMYLCASSSPSGGTYEQYFGPGTRLTVT.